This entry lists 30 T cell receptor beta chains sequenced from one sample in a study of T cells after yellow fever vaccination. TCRdb reanalysed the 5' RACE reads using MiXCR and keeps one entry per CDR3 protein. In the table there are fewer than 450,000 distinct CDR3 sequences, roughly 4.3% of which are singletons. Specimen: PBMCs, collected 5 days after the yellow fever booster vaccination. The receptors were sampled from a man aged 18 to 30 who received the YFV17D yellow fever vaccine.

The chain links TRBV5-1 to TRBJ2-1; 8 bases align to TRBD2. CDR1 is SGHRS and CDR2 is YFSETQ in the germline V gene. The CDR3 has 15 amino acids. J gave up 6 bases and V 3 bases, and 8 bases lay outside the gene matches. The CDR3, as DNA: TGCGCCAGCAGCTCCTTAGCGGGGAAGGGCAATGAGCAGTTCTTC. It encodes CASSSLAGKGNEQFF.

V gene TRBV7-8 combines with J gene TRBJ1-5; TRBD1 might be the D (5 bases). The V gene's germline CDR1 is SGHVS and CDR2 FQNEAQ. The CDR3 extends over 14 amino acids. Trimming took 3 bases from V and 6 from J, leaving 12 bases between them. This CDR3 is CASSFSREGQPQHF. CDR3 nucleotides: TGTGCCAGCAGCTTTAGCAGGGAAGGTCAGCCCCAGCATTTT.

This clonotype was counted many times. The J gene is TRBJ2-1, the V gene TRBV5-1; D possibly matches TRBD1 or TRBD2 (6 bases each). The V end lost 1 base, the J end lost 12 bases, and 14 bases lay between the germline ends. Per the germline V gene, CDR1 is SGHRS and CDR2 is YFSETQ. The CDR3 is 13 residues long. The CDR3 sequence is CASSLLDGGWQFF. The CDR3 nucleotides are TGCGCCAGCAGCTTGTTGGACGGGGGCTGGCAGTTCTTC.

The rearrangement links TRBV19 to TRBJ1-5; TRBD1 is a possible D gene (6 bases). Trimming pared 6 bases from V and 9 bases from J, leaving 21 bases between. Germline values: CDR1 LNHDA, CDR2 SQIVND (reference sequence). CDR3 length: 15 residues. CDR3: CASRPIRQVRGPQHF. The CDR3 DNA follows: TGTGCCAGTAGGCCTATAAGACAGGTCCGGGGGCCCCAGCATTTT.

The chain has TRBV2 and TRBJ2-2; TRBD1 matches at 11 bases. Trimming took 7 bases from V and 6 from J; bases not matched to a gene: 4. The germline V gene encodes CDR1 SNHLY and CDR2 FYNNEI. The CDR3 has 14 residues. The CDR3 DNA is TGTGCCAGCAAAGGGACAGGGGGGGCCGGGGAGCTGTTTTTT. Its protein is CASKGTGGAGELFF.

The table lists this clonotype with a few counts. The J gene is TRBJ1-2, the V gene TRBV4-2, with D tentatively TRBD1 (6 bases). Germline loops: CDR1 LGHNA, CDR2 YNFKEQ. The V end lost 4 bases, the J end lost 1 base, and 13 bases lay between the germline ends. This CDR3 comprises 15 residues. The CDR3 loop is CASSPPDRINYGYTF. CDR3 in DNA: TGTGCCAGCAGCCCCCCGGACAGAATTAACTATGGCTACACCTTC.

This clonotype was detected many times. This chain joins TRBV7-7 and TRBJ2-5; 9 nucleotides agree with TRBD2. Losses at the gene ends were 1 base for V and 5 bases for J; bases not matched to a gene: 8. Germline values: CDR1 SSHAT, CDR2 FNYEAQ (reference sequence). This CDR3 is built from 16 residues. CDR3 in DNA: TGTGCCAGCAGCTTAGATCTGGCGGGGGGGGGCGAGACCCAGTACTTC. This codes for CASSLDLAGGGETQYF.

This clonotype showed up many times. The chain is built from TRBV7-6 and TRBJ2-3; TRBD2 agrees at 7 bases. Trimming cost V 1 base and J 0 bases; bases outside gene matches: 10. The CDR3 consists of 18 residues. Germline CDR1 SGHVS, CDR2 FNYEAQ. CDR3: CASSLGSSSGASTDTQYF. The DNA of the CDR3 is TGTGCCAGCAGCTTAGGGTCATCCAGCGGGGCTAGCACAGATACGCAGTATTTT. The entire variable domain, with the rest obtained from reference TRBV7-6 and TRBJ2-3, is as follows: GAGVSQSPRYKVTKRGQDVALRCDPISGHVSLYWYRQALGQGPEFLTYFNYEAQQDKSGLPNDRFSAERPEGSISTLTIQRTEQRDSAMYRCASSLGSSSGASTDTQYFGPGTRLTVL.

In its sample, this clonotype was seen many times. The V gene is TRBV12-3 or TRBV12-4, the J gene TRBJ2-7; maybe TRBD2 (6 bases). The CDR3 loop spans 14 amino acids. V lost 3 bases and J 0 bases, leaving 9 bases between the germline ends. CDR3 sequence: CASSLEGSSYEQYF. CDR3 coding DNA: TGTGCCAGCAGTTTGGAGGGGAGCTCCTACGAGCAGTACTTC.

This clonotype was observed a few times. V usage is TRBV29-1 and J usage is TRBJ1-1; D gene ambiguous. The CDR3 consists of 13 residues. The V gene's germline CDR1 is SQVTM and CDR2 ANQGSEA. The V end was cut by 3 bases, the J end by 0 bases, with 8 bases between. CDR3 region: CSVESVVNTEAFF. The DNA for the CDR3 is TGCAGCGTTGAGTCGGTGGTGAACACTGAAGCTTTCTTT.

This clonotype was detected ten times or more. The chain combines TRBV20-1 with TRBJ1-1, with 7 bases identical to TRBD1. Trimming cost V 5 bases and J 8 bases; bases outside gene matches: 8. Germline V lookup: CDR1 DFQATT, CDR2 SNEGSKA (reference sequence). This CDR3 spans 12 amino acids. The CDR3 sequence: CSALIPGQEAFF. The CDR3 bases are TGCAGTGCTTTAATTCCGGGACAGGAAGCTTTCTTT.

In this sample, this clonotype turned up many times. The chain recombines TRBV7-9 with TRBJ2-1; D is possibly TRBD2 (6 bases). Germline CDR1 reads SEHNR; CDR2 reads FQNEAQ (reference sequence). CDR3 length: 14 residues. V lost 1 base, J lost 7 bases, and 11 bases lay in between. The CDR3 here is CASSLVGGWNEQFF. In nucleotides, the CDR3 is TGTGCCAGCAGCTTAGTTGGAGGGTGGAATGAGCAGTTCTTC.

The V and J genes are TRBV7-9 and TRBJ1-1; D gene ambiguous. Germline V CDR1 and CDR2: SEHNR, FQNEAQ (reference sequence). V was pared by 1 base and J by 4 bases, with 10 bases between. This CDR3 has 14 amino acids. CDR3 loop: CASSLVAAGTEAFF. CDR3 DNA: TGTGCCAGCAGCTTAGTAGCGGCGGGCACTGAAGCTTTCTTT.

The sample holds a few counts of this clonotype. The chain uses TRBV4-3 and TRBJ2-2, with D perhaps matching TRBD1 or TRBD2 (5 bases each). V lost 1 base and J lost 6, with 12 bases in between. The CDR3 sequence is 15 residues long. Germline-derived CDR1 and CDR2 are LGHNA and YSLEER. The chain's CDR3 is CASSQGSRDAGELFF. The CDR3, as DNA: TGCGCCAGCAGCCAAGGGTCGAGGGACGCCGGGGAGCTGTTTTTT.

This clonotype turned up a few times. This rearrangement joins TRBV6-2 or TRBV6-3 to TRBJ2-3; 7 nucleotides line up with TRBD2. Germline CDR1 reads MNHEY; CDR2 reads SVGEGT. V trimming: 5 bases; J trimming: 5 bases; junction bases outside the gene matches: 13. The CDR3 extends over 16 amino acids. The CDR3 here is CASSLRLATSRDTQYF. CDR3 DNA sequence: TGTGCCAGCAGTCTGCGACTAGCTACTAGTCGAGATACGCAGTATTTT.

This clonotype was detected many times. The chain employs TRBV7-2 and TRBJ2-5; tentatively, D is TRBD2 (6 bases). The CDR3 length is 15 residues. CDR1 and CDR2 (germline): SGHTA, FQGNSA. V shed 5 bases and J shed 4 bases, with 17 bases lying between them. The CDR3 DNA reads as TGTGCCAGCAGCGGCCGGGACTTTGGGGCAGAGACCCAGTACTTC. This gives the protein CASSGRDFGAETQYF.

The sample holds many counts of this clonotype. The chain couples TRBV6-6 to TRBJ2-7; D perhaps matches TRBD1 (5 bases). The ends were cut back, 6 bases at V and 2 bases at J, with 11 bases in the middle. This CDR3 region has 13 residues. Germline-derived CDR1 and CDR2 are MNHNY and SVGAGI (reference sequence). The CDR3 reads CASRGHETYEQYV. The DNA for the CDR3 is TGTGCCAGCAGAGGACACGAAACCTACGAGCAGTACGTC.

This clonotype was seen only a few times. The CDR3 loop is CASSPGDRGQPQHF. Here the CDR3 DNA reads TGCGCCAGCAGCCCGGGGGACAGGGGGCAGCCCCAGCATTTT. The chain combines TRBV4-1 with TRBJ1-5; 11 nucleotides align to TRBD1. This CDR3 region has 14 residues. J gave up 7 bases and V 4 bases, and 3 bases lay outside the gene matches. CDR1 is MGHRA, CDR2 YSYEKL, per germline.

This clonotype was counted a few times. The rearrangement links TRBV19 to TRBJ2-5, with unresolved D. The germline V gene has CDR1 LNHDA and CDR2 SQIVND (reference sequence). Trimming pared 3 bases from V and 0 bases from J, leaving 8 bases between. The CDR3 consists of 14 residues. The DNA of the CDR3 is TGTGCCAGTAGTATCGGCGGTGACCAAGAGACCCAGTACTTC. Its translation is CASSIGGDQETQYF. Based on the CDR3 plus reference TRBV19 and TRBJ2-5, the full variable domain is DGGITQSPKYLFRKEGQNVTLSCEQNLNHDAMYWYRQDPGQGLRLIYYSQIVNDFQKGDIAEGYSVSREKKESFPLTVTSAQKNPTAFYLCASSIGGDQETQYFGPGTRLLVL.

The V gene is TRBV10-3, the J gene TRBJ1-2, with D hard to call. This CDR3 has 13 amino acids. Germline loops: CDR1 ENHRY, CDR2 SYGVKD. V shed 4 bases and J shed 2 bases, with 8 bases lying between them. The CDR3 protein is CAISVTGNYGYTF. For the CDR3, the DNA is TGTGCCATCAGTGTGACGGGAAACTATGGCTACACCTTC.

The sample holds a few counts of this clonotype. V and J are TRBV5-1 and TRBJ1-5, with TRBD1 matching 7 bases. Unmatched junction bases numbered 4, after V lost 4 bases and J lost 6 bases. There are 13 residues in the CDR3. Germline values: CDR1 SGHRS, CDR2 YFSETQ. CDR3 in DNA: TGCGCCAGCAGCGTGGGGGACAGTCAGCCCCAGCATTTT. It yields the protein CASSVGDSQPQHF.

The V gene is TRBV5-4, the J gene TRBJ2-1; 11 nucleotides line up with TRBD2. The germline CDR1 and CDR2 sequences are SGHNT and YYREEE (reference sequence). CDR3 size: 15 residues. Losses at the gene ends were 4 bases for V and 8 bases for J; bases not matched to a gene: 8. Here the CDR3 DNA reads TGTGCCAGCAGCCGGACTAGCGGGTCGTACGATGAGCAGTTCTTC. Translated, it gives CASSRTSGSYDEQFF. Looking up the rest from reference TRBV5-4 and TRBJ2-1 gives the full variable domain: ETGVTQSPTHLIKTRGQQVTLRCSSQSGHNTVSWYQQALGQGPQFIFQYYREEENGRGNFPPRFSGLQFPNYSSELNVNALELDDSALYLCASSRTSGSYDEQFFGPGTRLTVL.

This clonotype appeared many times. V and J are TRBV5-1 and TRBJ2-5, with D perhaps given as TRBD1 or TRBD2 (5 bases each). Per the germline V gene, CDR1 is SGHRS and CDR2 is YFSETQ. Trimming removed 7 bases at V and 2 bases at J, with 12 bases between. The CDR3 totals 13 residues. The CDR3 DNA reads TGCGCCAGCGGGACGGGACGGCAAGAGACCCAGTACTTC. Its translation is CASGTGRQETQYF.

The chain combines TRBV5-4 with TRBJ2-1; 14 bases map to TRBD2. CDR3 size: 16 residues. The J segment lost 9 bases and the V segment lost 0 bases, leaving 5 bases of the junction unmatched. Looked up from germline, CDR1 is SGHNT and CDR2 is YYREEE (reference sequence). The CDR3 region has the DNA TGTGCCAGCAGCTTGGATGGGACTAGCGGGGGAAGTGAGCAGTTCTTC. Translating it yields CASSLDGTSGGSEQFF.

The rearrangement joins TRBV4-3 to TRBJ1-4; D gene ambiguous. This CDR3 spans 15 amino acids. Germline V gene sequence: CDR1 LGHNA, CDR2 YSLEER. Trimming pared 4 bases from V and 8 bases from J, leaving 17 bases between. CDR3 sequence: CASSPQPFRGEKLFF. In DNA, the CDR3 is TGCGCCAGCAGCCCACAGCCTTTCCGAGGAGAAAAACTGTTTTTT.

This rearrangement joins TRBV28 to TRBJ1-5; D gene unclear. Germline V lookup: CDR1 MDHEN, CDR2 SYDVKM. Trimming removed 7 bases at V and 1 base at J, with 8 bases between. This CDR3 comprises 13 residues. This CDR3 is CASTDGSNQPQHF. The CDR3 nucleotides are TGTGCCAGCACTGACGGGAGCAATCAGCCCCAGCATTTT.

This clonotype was counted only a few times. This rearrangement joins TRBV14 to TRBJ2-3, with D uncertain. The CDR3 has 15 amino acids. The V end was cut by 2 bases, the J end by 2 bases, with 11 bases between. Germline CDR1 reads SGHDN; CDR2 reads FVKESK. The CDR3 coding sequence is TGTGCCAGCAGCCAATATAGAACCGACACAGATACGCAGTATTTT. Translating gives CASSQYRTDTDTQYF.

V is TRBV5-6 and J is TRBJ2-3; TRBD1 is a possible D gene (5 bases). Germline CDR1 SGHDT, CDR2 YYEEEE. The CDR3 runs to 13 residues. The V end was cut by 0 bases, the J end by 5 bases, with 7 bases between. CDR3 loop: CASSLGGIDTQYF. The CDR3 DNA follows: TGTGCCAGCAGCTTGGGGGGCATAGATACGCAGTATTTT.

This clonotype was detected ten times or more. The chain employs TRBV7-2 and TRBJ1-2; possible D gene TRBD1, 5 bases. Germline V CDR1 and CDR2: SGHTA, FQGNSA. Trimming stripped 5 bases from V and 4 bases from J, with 8 bases between. CDR3 length: 12 amino acids. CDR3 loop: CASSPGLYGYTF. DNA of the CDR3: TGTGCCAGCAGCCCGGGACTCTATGGCTACACCTTC.

A few counts support this clonotype. The rearrangement joins TRBV20-1 to TRBJ2-4; 8 positions agree with TRBD2. V was clipped by 7 bases and J by 0 bases; unmatched bases: 8. The CDR3 runs to 15 residues. CDR1 is DFQATT and CDR2 is SNEGSKA in the germline V gene (reference sequence). CDR3 nucleotide sequence: TGCAGTGTTGGGCGGGGGGTCTTAGCCAAAAACATTCAGTACTTC. Its protein product is CSVGRGVLAKNIQYF.